This entry features one TCR beta chain sequence. Measured with immunoSEQ multiplex PCR; TCRdb has only the in-frame clones, and not every one. The profile shows about 340,000 clones, 93% of them singletons. The sample is drawn from a study of brain T cells in children with intractable seizures. Indicated time point: blood from clinic visit 5 months post-surgery; TSC patient then seizure free. The source is a boy in the first two years of life with tuberous sclerosis and intractable seizures. Here the sequenced sample was peripheral blood, taken 4 to 6 months after surgery.

The CDR3 region is CASGGLRGPGNTEAFF. The DNA for the CDR3 is TGTGCCAGCGGCGGGTTACGTGGCCCTGGGAACACTGAAGCTTTCTTT. The chain recombines TRBV27 with TRBJ1-1; no firm D call. The germline V gene has CDR1 MNHEY and CDR2 SMNVEV (reference sequence). The CDR3 is made up of 16 amino acids. Trimming stripped 8 bases from V and 1 base from J, with 20 bases between.